The clone carrying this T cell receptor beta chain was detected a few times. Then a second PCR, running roughly 6 to 11 cycles, was carried out with a sample-barcoded 5' primer and a J-beta primer mix. TCRdb redid the calling of the 5' RACE reads with MiXCR, one entry per CDR3 protein. The sample shows about 400,000 distinct CDR3 sequences, approximately 52% of them seen only once. These data come from a study of blood T cells in healthy people across ages. The CDR3 sequence is 15 residues long. The germline gives CDR1 SGHAT, CDR2 FQNNGV. Trimming shortened V by 1 base and J by 1 base, and 11 bases separated the two germline ends.

The sequenced sample was blood. V is TRBV11-2 and J is TRBJ2-7, with D possibly TRBD2 on 6 matching bases. The clonotype originates from a man between 60 and 75 years old in good health. CDR3: CASSLVRGPSYEQYF. CDR3 nucleotide sequence: TGTGCCAGCAGCTTAGTGCGGGGCCCATCCTACGAGCAGTACTTC. The complete variable domain, with remaining parts taken from reference TRBV11-2 and TRBJ2-7, reads EAGVAQSPRYKIIEKRQSVAFWCNPISGHATLYWYQQILGQGPKLLIQFQNNGVVDDSQLPKDRFSAERLKGVDSTLKIQPAKLEDSAVYLCASSLVRGPSYEQYFGPGTRLTVT.